These 18 T cell receptor beta chains were all obtained from the same sample, sequenced in a study of blood T cell repertoires in COVID-19. The protocol was immunoSEQ multiplex PCR, while the TCRdb copy is restricted to in-frame clones and leaves out a portion. This table has around 100,000 clones, 80% to 95% appearing once. The specimen sequenced was peripheral blood. These TCRs come from a man aged 65 to 85 with acute or convalescent COVID-19.

The V and J genes are TRBV4-1 and TRBJ2-1, with 7 nucleotides matching TRBD1. In germline, CDR1 is MGHRA, CDR2 YSYEKL. Germline trimming cut 0 bases from V and 4 bases from J; bases unmatched to any gene: 3. CDR3 length: 15 amino acids. The CDR3, as DNA: TGCGCCAGCAGCCAAGACAGGGGGAATTACAATGAGCAGTTCTTC. Residues: CASSQDRGNYNEQFF.

This chain joins TRBV28 and TRBJ1-1; D not resolved. This CDR3 contains 12 residues. Looked up from germline, CDR1 is MDHEN and CDR2 is SYDVKM. Between the trimmed V and J ends, which lost 8 bases and 4 bases, there was a span of 11 bases. The CDR3 sequence: CASSEAPTEAFF. The DNA of the CDR3 is TGTGCCAGCTCCGAAGCGCCCACTGAAGCTTTCTTT.

V and J are TRBV7-9 and TRBJ1-6; D remains unclear. Trimming removed 3 bases from V and 7 bases from J, with 10 bases in between. Looked up from germline, CDR1 is SEHNR and CDR2 is FQNEAQ (reference sequence). There are 14 residues in the CDR3. The CDR3 reads CASSLVQRNSPLHF. DNA of the CDR3: TGTGCCAGCAGCTTGGTACAGAGAAATTCACCCCTCCACTTT.

The rearrangement joins TRBV4-1 to TRBJ2-1; possible D gene TRBD2, 7 bases. Trimming took 7 bases from V and 3 from J, leaving 19 bases between them. This CDR3 contains 16 residues. Germline V CDR1 and CDR2: MGHRA, YSYEKL. The CDR3 DNA sequence: TGCGCCAGCAAAAGTAGGAGGGGGGGGGACTACAATGAGCAGTTCTTC. Protein product: CASKSRRGGDYNEQFF.

The rearrangement uses TRBV24-1 and TRBJ2-2; 8 bases align to TRBD1. The CDR3 length is 12 residues. Germline V gene lookup returns CDR1 KGHDR and CDR2 SFDVKD. The junction had 7 bases not matched to a gene; V was cut back by 12 bases and J by 8 bases. Here the CDR3 reads CASRQGTGELFF. In DNA, the CDR3 is TGTGCCTCCCGACAGGGGACGGGGGAGCTGTTTTTT.

This chain links TRBV4-2 with TRBJ2-3; 10 nucleotides match TRBD2. Germline V gives CDR1 LGHNA, CDR2 YNFKEQ. The J segment lost 2 bases and the V segment lost 1 base, leaving 6 bases of the junction unmatched. This CDR3 has 17 amino acids. The CDR3 is CASSQVQRGGFTDTQYF. DNA for the CDR3: TGTGCCAGCAGCCAAGTCCAGCGGGGGGGATTCACAGATACGCAGTATTTT.

The genes are TRBV10-3 and TRBJ1-1; D call uncertain. The CDR3 loop spans 13 amino acids. V was shortened by 7 bases and J by 1 base, with 10 bases between the two germline ends. Germline CDR1 reads ENHRY; CDR2 reads SYGVKD. CDR3 coding DNA: TGTGCCATCACCGGGGTAGGGAACACTGAAGCTTTCTTT. Protein product: CAITGVGNTEAFF.

The rearrangement links TRBV28 to TRBJ1-2, with 12 bases matching TRBD1. CDR1 MDHEN and CDR2 SYDVKM come from the germline V gene. Losses at the gene ends were 8 bases for V and 7 bases for J; bases not matched to a gene: 14. The CDR3 totals 16 residues. Written as DNA, the CDR3 is TGTGCCAGCTCTTCACCCGGGACAGGGGGCGTAGGTGGCTACACCTTC. Its protein product is CASSSPGTGGVGGYTF.

This CDR3 is CASSLSGGQETQYF. CDR3 bases: TGTGCCAGCAGTCTCTCCGGGGGCCAAGAGACCCAGTACTTC. This chain links TRBV28 with TRBJ2-5, with D possibly matching TRBD2 (6 bases). Germline CDR1 MDHEN, CDR2 SYDVKM. The CDR3 is made up of 14 amino acids. The V gene lost 5 bases and the J gene lost 1 base, with 11 bases spanning the gap.

The genes are TRBV18 and TRBJ1-6, with D perhaps TRBD1 (5 bases). Germline V gene sequence: CDR1 KGHSH, CDR2 LQKENI. This CDR3 has 16 amino acids. The V gene lost 4 bases and the J gene lost 7 bases, with 17 bases spanning the gap. The DNA for the CDR3 is TGTGCCAGCTCACGGAGTGAAACAGGCTTCAATTCACCCCTCCACTTT. This encodes CASSRSETGFNSPLHF.

The chain is built from TRBV9 and TRBJ1-1; possible D gene TRBD1, 5 bases. This CDR3 contains 14 residues. Germline lookup yields CDR1 SGDLS and CDR2 YYNGEE. Trimming shortened V by 0 bases and J by 5 bases, and 11 bases separated the two germline ends. CDR3 sequence (DNA): TGTGCCAGCAGCGTAGTGGGAGGGGTTACTGAAGCTTTCTTT. This codes for CASSVVGGVTEAFF.

The chain couples TRBV6-4 to TRBJ2-3; D is unresolved. V was trimmed by 3 bases and J by 2 bases, leaving 6 bases between them. The germline V gene has CDR1 MRHNA and CDR2 SNTAGT. CDR3 length: 13 residues. CDR3 loop: CASSEQPTDTQYF. The CDR3 DNA is TGTGCCAGCAGTGAACAGCCCACAGATACGCAGTATTTT.

The V call is TRBV18, the J call TRBJ2-5; TRBD2 might be the D (6 bases). Trimming pared 4 bases from V and 5 bases from J, leaving 14 bases between. Germline values: CDR1 KGHSH, CDR2 LQKENI. The CDR3 length is 14 residues. This CDR3 is CASSLGLTRETQYF. DNA for the CDR3: TGTGCCAGCTCACTGGGACTGACACGGGAGACCCAGTACTTC.

CDR3 protein: CASSVSGTTYEQYF. CDR3 in DNA: TGTGCCAGCAGCGTTAGCGGAACCACCTACGAGCAGTACTTC. The rearrangement uses TRBV9 and TRBJ2-7; TRBD2 is a possible D gene (6 bases). Trimming removed 2 bases from V and 2 bases from J, with 11 bases in between. This CDR3 comprises 14 residues. Germline loops: CDR1 SGDLS, CDR2 YYNGEE.

The gene calls are TRBV19 and TRBJ2-7; no reliable D call. Trimming removed 1 base at V and 2 bases at J, with 9 bases between. The germline V gene encodes CDR1 LNHDA and CDR2 SQIVND (reference sequence). The CDR3 has 14 residues. The CDR3 here is CASSIGHRPYEQYF. The CDR3 DNA follows: TGTGCCAGTAGTATAGGGCACCGCCCCTACGAGCAGTACTTC.

The CDR3 DNA reads as TGCGCCAGCAGCTTGGCCGGGAGCTCCTATAATTCACCCCTCCACTTT. Its translation: CASSLAGSSYNSPLHF. This sequence joins TRBV5-1 and TRBJ1-6; D unclear. CDR3 length: 16 amino acids. Germline CDR1 is SGHRS and CDR2 is YFSETQ. V was trimmed by 0 bases and J by 0 bases, leaving 7 bases between them.

The CDR3 bases are TGTGCCAGCAGTTACACAGGGGGGGCCTACGAGCAGTACTTC. Its protein product is CASSYTGGAYEQYF. The chain has TRBV6-5 and TRBJ2-7, with a tentative D call TRBD1 (8 bases). Trimming stripped 2 bases from V and 2 bases from J, with 10 bases between. The CDR3 runs 14 residues. Germline V gene lookup returns CDR1 MNHEY and CDR2 SVGAGI.

This clone occurred once. The chain combines TRBV27 with TRBJ1-1; the match to TRBD1 covers 8 bases. CDR3 length: 15 residues. The germline V gene has CDR1 MNHEY and CDR2 SMNVEV (reference sequence). The junction had 6 bases not matched to a gene; V was cut back by 1 base and J by 5 bases. CDR3 bases: TGTGCCAGCAGTTTATACCGGACAGGGCGGACTGAAGCTTTCTTT. Protein sequence: CASSLYRTGRTEAFF.